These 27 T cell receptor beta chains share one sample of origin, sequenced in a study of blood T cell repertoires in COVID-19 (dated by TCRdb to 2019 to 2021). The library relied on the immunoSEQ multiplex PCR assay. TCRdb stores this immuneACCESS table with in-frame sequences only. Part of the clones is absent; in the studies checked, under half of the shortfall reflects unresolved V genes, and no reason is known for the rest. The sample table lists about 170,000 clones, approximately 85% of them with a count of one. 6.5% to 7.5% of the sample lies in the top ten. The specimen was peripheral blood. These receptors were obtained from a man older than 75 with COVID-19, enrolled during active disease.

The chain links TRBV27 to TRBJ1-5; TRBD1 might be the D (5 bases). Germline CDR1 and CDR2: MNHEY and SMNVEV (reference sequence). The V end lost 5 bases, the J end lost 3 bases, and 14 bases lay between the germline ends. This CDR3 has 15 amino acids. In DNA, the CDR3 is TGTGCCAGCAGTGCCCCGGGACTCCCCAATCAGCCCCAGCATTTT. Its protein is CASSAPGLPNQPQHF.

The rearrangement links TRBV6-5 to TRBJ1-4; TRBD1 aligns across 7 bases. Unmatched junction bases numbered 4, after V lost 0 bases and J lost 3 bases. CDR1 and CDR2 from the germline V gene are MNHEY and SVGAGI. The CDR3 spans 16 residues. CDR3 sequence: CASSYSGQAPNEKLFF. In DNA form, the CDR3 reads TGTGCCAGCAGTTACTCCGGACAGGCCCCTAATGAAAAACTGTTTTTT.

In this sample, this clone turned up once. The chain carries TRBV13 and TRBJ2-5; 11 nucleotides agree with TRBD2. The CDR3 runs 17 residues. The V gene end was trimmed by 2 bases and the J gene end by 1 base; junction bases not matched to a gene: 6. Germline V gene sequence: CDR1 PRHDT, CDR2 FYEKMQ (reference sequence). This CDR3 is CASSLSPLAGGQETQYF. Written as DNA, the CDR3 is TGTGCCAGCAGCTTATCCCCTCTAGCGGGGGGCCAAGAGACCCAGTACTTC.

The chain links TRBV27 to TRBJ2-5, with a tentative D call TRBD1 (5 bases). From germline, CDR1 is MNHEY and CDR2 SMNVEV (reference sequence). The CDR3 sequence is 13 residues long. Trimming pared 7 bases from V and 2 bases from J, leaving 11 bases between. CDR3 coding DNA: TGTGCCAGCATAGGGCAGGGTCAAGAGACCCAGTACTTC. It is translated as CASIGQGQETQYF.

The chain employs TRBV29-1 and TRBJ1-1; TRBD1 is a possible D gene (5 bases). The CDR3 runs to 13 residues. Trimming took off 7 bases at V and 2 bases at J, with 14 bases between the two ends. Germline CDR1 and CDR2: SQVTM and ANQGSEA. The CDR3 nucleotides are TGCAGCGGAGCCAGGCAGGGAAACACTGAAGCTTTCTTT. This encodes CSGARQGNTEAFF.

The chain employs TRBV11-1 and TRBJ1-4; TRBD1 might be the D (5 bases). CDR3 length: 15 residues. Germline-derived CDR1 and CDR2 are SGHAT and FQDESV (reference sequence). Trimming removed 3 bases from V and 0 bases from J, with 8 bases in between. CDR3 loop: CASSFPTATNEKLFF. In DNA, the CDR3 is TGTGCCAGCAGCTTCCCGACAGCAACTAATGAAAAACTGTTTTTT.

DNA for the CDR3: TGTGCCACCAGCACCGGGACAGGGAGAGGCTACACCTTC. Encoded protein: CATSTGTGRGYTF. This sequence joins TRBV15 and TRBJ1-2, with 9 bases lining up with TRBD1. The length of the CDR3 is 13 residues. Germline values: CDR1 LNHNV, CDR2 YYDKDF (reference sequence). With V trimmed by 4 bases and J by 8 bases, 5 bases remained unmatched.

Here the CDR3 DNA reads TGTGCCAGTAGTAGACAGGGATCGGAAGATACGCAGTATTTT. Translating gives CASSRQGSEDTQYF. J is TRBJ2-3 and V is TRBV19, with 7 bases identical to TRBD1. CDR3 size: 14 residues. Losses at the gene ends were 4 bases for V and 5 bases for J; bases not matched to a gene: 6. Germline V gives CDR1 LNHDA, CDR2 SQIVND (reference sequence).

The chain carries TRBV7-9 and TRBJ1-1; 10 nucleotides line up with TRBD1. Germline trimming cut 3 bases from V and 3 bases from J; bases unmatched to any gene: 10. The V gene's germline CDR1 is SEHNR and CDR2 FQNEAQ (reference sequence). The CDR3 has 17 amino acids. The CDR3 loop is CASSFFRTGTGDTEAFF. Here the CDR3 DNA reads TGTGCCAGCAGCTTTTTCAGAACCGGGACAGGGGACACTGAAGCTTTCTTT.

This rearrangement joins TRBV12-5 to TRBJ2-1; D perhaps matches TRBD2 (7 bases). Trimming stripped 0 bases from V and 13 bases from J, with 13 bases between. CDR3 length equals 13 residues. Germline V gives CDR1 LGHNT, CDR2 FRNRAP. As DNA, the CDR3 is TGTGCTAGTGGTTTGGTATCTGCGGGGGCCCAGTTCTTC. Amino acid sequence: CASGLVSAGAQFF.

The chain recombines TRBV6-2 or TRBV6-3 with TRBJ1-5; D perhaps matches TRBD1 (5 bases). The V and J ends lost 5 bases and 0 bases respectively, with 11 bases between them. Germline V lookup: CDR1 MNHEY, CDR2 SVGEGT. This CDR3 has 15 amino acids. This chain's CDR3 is CASSAQGFSNQPQHF. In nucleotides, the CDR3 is TGTGCCAGCAGTGCCCAGGGCTTTAGCAATCAGCCCCAGCATTTT.

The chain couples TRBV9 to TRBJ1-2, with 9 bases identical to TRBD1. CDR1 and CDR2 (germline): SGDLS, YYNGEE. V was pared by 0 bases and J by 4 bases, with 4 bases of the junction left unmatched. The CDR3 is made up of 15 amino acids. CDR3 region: CASSVEGTGTYGYTF. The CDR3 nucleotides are TGTGCCAGCAGCGTAGAGGGGACAGGGACCTATGGCTACACCTTC.

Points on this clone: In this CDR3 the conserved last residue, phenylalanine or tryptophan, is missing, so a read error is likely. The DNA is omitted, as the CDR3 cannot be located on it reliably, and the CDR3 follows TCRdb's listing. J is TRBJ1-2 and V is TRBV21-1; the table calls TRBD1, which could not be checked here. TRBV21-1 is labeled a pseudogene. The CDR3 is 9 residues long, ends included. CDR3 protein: CASSKRTFG.

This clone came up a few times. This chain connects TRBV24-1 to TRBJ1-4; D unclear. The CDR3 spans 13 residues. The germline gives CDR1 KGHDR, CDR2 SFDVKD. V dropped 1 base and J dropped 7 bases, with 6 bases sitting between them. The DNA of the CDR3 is TGTGCCACCAGTGATTTTGTCGGTGAAAAACTGTTTTTT. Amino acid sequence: CATSDFVGEKLFF.

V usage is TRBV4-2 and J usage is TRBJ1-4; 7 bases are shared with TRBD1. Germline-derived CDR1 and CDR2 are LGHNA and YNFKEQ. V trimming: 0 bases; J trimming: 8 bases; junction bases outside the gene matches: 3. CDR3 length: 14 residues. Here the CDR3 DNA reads TGTGCCAGCAGCCAAGAGACAGGGATGGAAAAACTGTTTTTT. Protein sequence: CASSQETGMEKLFF.

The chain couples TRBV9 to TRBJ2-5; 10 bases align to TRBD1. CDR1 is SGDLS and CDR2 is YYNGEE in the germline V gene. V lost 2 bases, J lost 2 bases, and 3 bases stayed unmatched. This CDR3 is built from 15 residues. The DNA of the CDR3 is TGTGCCAGCAGCGTTGTGGACAGGGGGCAAGAGACCCAGTACTTC. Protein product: CASSVVDRGQETQYF.

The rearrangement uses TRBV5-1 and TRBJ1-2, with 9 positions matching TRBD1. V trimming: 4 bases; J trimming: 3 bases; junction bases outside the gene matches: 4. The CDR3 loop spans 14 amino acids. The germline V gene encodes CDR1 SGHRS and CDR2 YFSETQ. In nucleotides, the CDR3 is TGCGCCAGCAGCCTACAGGGGGCTGACTATGGCTACACCTTC. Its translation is CASSLQGADYGYTF.

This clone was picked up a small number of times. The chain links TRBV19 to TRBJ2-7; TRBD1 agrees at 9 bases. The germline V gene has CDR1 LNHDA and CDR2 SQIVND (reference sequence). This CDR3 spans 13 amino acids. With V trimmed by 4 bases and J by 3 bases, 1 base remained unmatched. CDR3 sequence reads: CASSRTGDYEQYF. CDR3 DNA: TGTGCCAGTAGTAGGACAGGGGACTACGAGCAGTACTTC.

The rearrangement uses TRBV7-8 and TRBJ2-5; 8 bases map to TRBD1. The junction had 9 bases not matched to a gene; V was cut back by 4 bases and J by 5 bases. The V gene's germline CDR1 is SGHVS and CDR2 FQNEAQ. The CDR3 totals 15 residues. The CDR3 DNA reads TGTGCCAGCAGCTCACGACAGGGGATGTCTGAGACCCAGTACTTC. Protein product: CASSSRQGMSETQYF.

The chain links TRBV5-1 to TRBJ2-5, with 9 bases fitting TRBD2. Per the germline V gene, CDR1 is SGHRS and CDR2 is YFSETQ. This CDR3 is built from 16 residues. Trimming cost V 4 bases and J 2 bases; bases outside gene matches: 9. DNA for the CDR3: TGCGCCAGCAGCCCTGGACTAGCGTCGACTCAAGAGACCCAGTACTTC. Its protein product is CASSPGLASTQETQYF.

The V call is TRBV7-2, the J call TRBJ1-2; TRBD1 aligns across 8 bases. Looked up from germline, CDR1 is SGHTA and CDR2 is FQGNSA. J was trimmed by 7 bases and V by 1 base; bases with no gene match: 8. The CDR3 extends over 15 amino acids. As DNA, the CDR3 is TGTGCCAGCAGCTTAGACGGAGGGACAGGTCGTGGCTACACCTTC. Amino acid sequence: CASSLDGGTGRGYTF.

CDR3: CASSFDRGSYNSPLHF. CDR3 DNA: TGTGCCAGCAGTTTTGACAGGGGGTCTTATAATTCACCCCTCCACTTT. The gene calls are TRBV5-4 and TRBJ1-6, with 9 nucleotides matching TRBD1. V was pared by 5 bases and J by 4 bases, with 7 bases of the junction left unmatched. The germline V gene has CDR1 SGHNT and CDR2 YYREEE (reference sequence). There are 16 residues in the CDR3.

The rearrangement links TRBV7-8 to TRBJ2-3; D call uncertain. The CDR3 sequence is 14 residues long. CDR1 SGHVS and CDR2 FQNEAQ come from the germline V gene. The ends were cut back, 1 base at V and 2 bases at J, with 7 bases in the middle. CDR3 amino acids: CASSLDPNTDTQYF. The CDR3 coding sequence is TGTGCCAGCAGCTTAGATCCTAACACAGATACGCAGTATTTT.

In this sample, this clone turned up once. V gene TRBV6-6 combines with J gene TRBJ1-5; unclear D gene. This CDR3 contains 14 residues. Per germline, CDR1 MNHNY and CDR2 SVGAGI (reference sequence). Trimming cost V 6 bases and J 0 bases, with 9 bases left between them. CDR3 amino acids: CASSHTYSNQPQHF. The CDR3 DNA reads TGTGCCAGCAGCCATACCTATAGCAATCAGCCCCAGCATTTT.

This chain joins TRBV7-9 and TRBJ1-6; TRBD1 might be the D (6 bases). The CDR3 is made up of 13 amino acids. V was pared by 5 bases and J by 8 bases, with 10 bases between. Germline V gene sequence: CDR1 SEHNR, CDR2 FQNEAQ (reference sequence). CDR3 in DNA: TGTGCCAGCAGCCTGGACAGTTATTCACCCCTCCACTTT. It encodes CASSLDSYSPLHF.

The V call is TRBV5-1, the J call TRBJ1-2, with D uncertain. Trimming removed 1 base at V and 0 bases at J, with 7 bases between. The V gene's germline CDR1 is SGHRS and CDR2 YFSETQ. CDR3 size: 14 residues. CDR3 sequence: CASSLYRTNYGYTF. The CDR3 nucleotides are TGCGCCAGCAGCTTGTACAGAACTAACTATGGCTACACCTTC.

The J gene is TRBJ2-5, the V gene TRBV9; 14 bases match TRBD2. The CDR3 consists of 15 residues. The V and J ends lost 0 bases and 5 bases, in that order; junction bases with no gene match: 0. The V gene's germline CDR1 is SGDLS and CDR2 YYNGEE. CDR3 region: CASSVGLAGGETQYF. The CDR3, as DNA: TGTGCCAGCAGCGTAGGACTAGCGGGGGGGGAGACCCAGTACTTC. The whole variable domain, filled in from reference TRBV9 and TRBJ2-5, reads DSGVTQTPKHLITATGQRVTLRCSPRSGDLSVYWYQQSLDQGLQFLIQYYNGEERAKGNILERFSAQQFPDLHSELNLSSLELGDSALYFCASSVGLAGGETQYFGPGTRLLVL.